What follows is one T cell receptor (beta chain) and its context. Its antigen is not identified. Assay: immunoSEQ multiplex PCR; the TCRdb copy retains only in-frame clones and omits some. The sample shows approximately 9,000 clones, 85% to 90% of them seen only once. Surgery without prior neoadjuvant therapy was the treatment of the selected pancreatic ductal adenocarcinoma patients. The data belong to a study of T cells in pancreatic ductal adenocarcinoma. CDR1 LNHDA and CDR2 SQIVND come from the germline V gene (reference sequence). Trimming took off 1 base at V and 4 bases at J, with 10 bases between the two ends. The CDR3 loop spans 14 amino acids. Study results and limitations: Tumor and blood clonality did not differ significantly, about 0.1 versus 0.071. This surgical cohort overrepresents the minority presenting with early-stage disease.

The source of this sequence is a human donor with pancreatic ductal adenocarcinoma. The chain joins TRBV19 to TRBJ1-2; TRBD1 might be the D (5 bases). Sequenced material: PBMCs. This chain's CDR3 is CASSIAGTVYGYTF. DNA for the CDR3: TGTGCCAGTAGTATAGCAGGGACTGTCTATGGCTACACCTTC.